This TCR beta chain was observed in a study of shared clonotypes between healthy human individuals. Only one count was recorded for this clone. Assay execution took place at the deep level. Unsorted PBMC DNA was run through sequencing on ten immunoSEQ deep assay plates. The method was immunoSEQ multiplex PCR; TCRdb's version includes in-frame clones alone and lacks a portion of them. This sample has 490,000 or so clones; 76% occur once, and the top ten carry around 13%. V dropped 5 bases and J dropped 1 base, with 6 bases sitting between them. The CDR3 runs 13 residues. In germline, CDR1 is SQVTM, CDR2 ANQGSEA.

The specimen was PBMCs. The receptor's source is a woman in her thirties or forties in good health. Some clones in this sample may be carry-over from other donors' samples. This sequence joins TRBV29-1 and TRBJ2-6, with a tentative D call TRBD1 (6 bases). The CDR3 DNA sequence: TGCAGCGTTAGGGGGTCTGGGGCCAACGTCCTGACTTTC. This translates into CSVRGSGANVLTF.